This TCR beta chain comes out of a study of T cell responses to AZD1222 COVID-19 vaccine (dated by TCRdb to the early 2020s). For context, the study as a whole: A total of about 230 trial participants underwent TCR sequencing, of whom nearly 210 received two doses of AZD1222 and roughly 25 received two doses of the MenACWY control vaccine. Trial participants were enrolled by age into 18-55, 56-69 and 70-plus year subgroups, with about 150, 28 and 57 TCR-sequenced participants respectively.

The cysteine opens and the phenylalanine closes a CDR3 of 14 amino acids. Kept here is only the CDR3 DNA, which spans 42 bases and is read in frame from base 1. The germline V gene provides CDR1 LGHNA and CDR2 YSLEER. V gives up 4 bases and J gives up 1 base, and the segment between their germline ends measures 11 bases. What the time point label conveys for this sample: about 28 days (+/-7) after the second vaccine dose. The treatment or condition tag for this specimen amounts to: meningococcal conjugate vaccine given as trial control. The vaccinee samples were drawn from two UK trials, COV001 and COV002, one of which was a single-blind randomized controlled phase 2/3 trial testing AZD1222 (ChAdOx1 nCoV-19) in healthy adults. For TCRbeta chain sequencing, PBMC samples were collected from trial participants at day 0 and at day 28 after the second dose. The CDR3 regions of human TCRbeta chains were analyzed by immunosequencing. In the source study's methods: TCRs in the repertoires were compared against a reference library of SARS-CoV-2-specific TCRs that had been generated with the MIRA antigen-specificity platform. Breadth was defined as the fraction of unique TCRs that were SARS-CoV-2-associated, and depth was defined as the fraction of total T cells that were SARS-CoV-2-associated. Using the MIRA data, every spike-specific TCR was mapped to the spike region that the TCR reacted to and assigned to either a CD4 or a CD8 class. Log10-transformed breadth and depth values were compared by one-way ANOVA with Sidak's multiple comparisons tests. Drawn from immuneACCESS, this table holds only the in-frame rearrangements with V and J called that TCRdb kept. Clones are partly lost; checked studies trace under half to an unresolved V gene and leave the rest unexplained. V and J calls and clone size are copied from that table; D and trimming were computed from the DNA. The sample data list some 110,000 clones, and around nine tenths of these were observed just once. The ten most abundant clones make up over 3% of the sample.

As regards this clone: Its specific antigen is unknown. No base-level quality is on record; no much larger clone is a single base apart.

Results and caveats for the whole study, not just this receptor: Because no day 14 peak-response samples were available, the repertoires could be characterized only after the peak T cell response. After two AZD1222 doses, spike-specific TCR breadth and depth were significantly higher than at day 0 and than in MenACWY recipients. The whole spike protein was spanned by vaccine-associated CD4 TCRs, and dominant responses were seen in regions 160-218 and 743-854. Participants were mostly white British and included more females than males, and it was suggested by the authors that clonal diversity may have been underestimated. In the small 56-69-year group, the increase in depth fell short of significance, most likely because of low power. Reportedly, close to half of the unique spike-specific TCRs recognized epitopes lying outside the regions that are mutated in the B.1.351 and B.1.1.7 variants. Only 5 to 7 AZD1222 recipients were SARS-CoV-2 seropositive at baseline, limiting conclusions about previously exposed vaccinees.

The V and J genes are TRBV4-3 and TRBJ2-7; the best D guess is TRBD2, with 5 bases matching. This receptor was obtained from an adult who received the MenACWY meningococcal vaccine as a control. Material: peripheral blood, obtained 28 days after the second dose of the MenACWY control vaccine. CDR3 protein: CASSPAPGSYEQYF. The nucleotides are TGCGCCAGCAGCCCTGCACCGGGATCCTACGAGCAGTACTTC.